The 6 T cell receptor beta chains below all came from one sample that was sequenced in a study of CD8 T cells in Susac syndrome. Reverse transcription used about 0.5 to 1 ug RNA and random hexamers. One entry per CDR3 protein, called by TCRdb with MiXCR from the immunoSEQ multiplex PCR reads. The table lists under 200,000 distinct CDR3 sequences, 90% to 95% of them singletons. Sequenced material: CD4+ T cells from PBMCs. The source is a human donor with Susac syndrome.

This chain joins TRBV30 and TRBJ2-1, with TRBD1 matching 12 bases. The CDR3 contains 14 residues. The V segment lost 0 bases and the J segment 10 bases; nucleotides outside the gene matches: 4. Germline V gives CDR1 GTSNPN, CDR2 SVGIG (reference sequence). CDR3 in amino acids: CAWSVGTGGWEQFF. As DNA, the CDR3 is TGTGCCTGGAGTGTAGGGACAGGGGGCTGGGAGCAGTTCTTC.

There are a few counts of this clonotype. This chain uses TRBV7-2 with TRBJ2-3; 8 bases fit TRBD1. Germline-derived CDR1 and CDR2 are SGHTA and FQGNSA. The J segment lost 1 base and the V segment lost 3 bases, leaving 9 bases of the junction unmatched. The CDR3 is 17 residues long. As DNA, the CDR3 is TGTGCCAGCAGCTTGCGACAGGGGTTGATCGGCACAGATACGCAGTATTTT. It yields the protein CASSLRQGLIGTDTQYF.

This chain links TRBV5-1 with TRBJ2-5; possible D gene TRBD1, 6 bases. Looked up from germline, CDR1 is SGHRS and CDR2 is YFSETQ. This CDR3 region has 14 residues. The germline V and J ends were trimmed by 3 bases and 4 bases, with 13 bases remaining between them. CDR3: CASSYQGIGETQYF. The CDR3, as DNA: TGCGCCAGCAGCTATCAGGGGATCGGAGAGACCCAGTACTTC.

The chain recombines TRBV25-1 with TRBJ2-3; D is unclear. V was shortened by 3 bases and J by 6 bases, with 10 bases between the two germline ends. The CDR3 has 13 amino acids. The germline V gene encodes CDR1 MGHDK and CDR2 SYGVNS. The CDR3 DNA reads TGTGCCAGCAGTGAGGGGTCACAGGATACGCAGTATTTT. Translated: CASSEGSQDTQYF.

The rearrangement uses TRBV5-6 and TRBJ2-1; tentatively, D is TRBD2 (6 bases). The V end lost 4 bases, the J end lost 0 bases, and 20 bases lay between the germline ends. CDR1 is SGHDT, CDR2 YYEEEE, per germline. This CDR3 comprises 18 residues. CDR3 residues: CASSPGVGTGNSYNEQFF. In DNA form, the CDR3 reads TGTGCCAGCAGCCCGGGGGTAGGAACCGGGAACTCCTACAATGAGCAGTTCTTC.

This chain uses TRBV20-1 with TRBJ2-7; D might be TRBD2 (5 bases). The germline V gene encodes CDR1 DFQATT and CDR2 SNEGSKA (reference sequence). The CDR3 is made up of 11 amino acids. V was pared by 6 bases and J by 5 bases, with 11 bases between. CDR3 bases: TGCAGTGCGAGGGAATCCCACGAGCAGTACTTC. Its translation: CSARESHEQYF.